These 26 T cell receptor beta chains share one sample of origin, sequenced in a study of blood T cell repertoires in COVID-19. Assay: immunoSEQ multiplex PCR; the TCRdb copy retains only in-frame clones and omits some. The sample shows around 300,000 clones, about 88% of them seen only once. The sequenced material came from peripheral blood. These receptors were obtained from a woman aged 70-85 years with COVID-19, enrolled during active disease.

The V gene is TRBV2, the J gene TRBJ2-2; no definite D call. This CDR3 has 15 residues. Trimming took 4 bases from V and 4 from J, leaving 13 bases between them. Germline V gives CDR1 SNHLY, CDR2 FYNNEI. CDR3 in amino acids: CASSAVTPGTGELFF. In DNA form, the CDR3 reads TGTGCCAGCAGTGCGGTTACTCCGGGCACCGGGGAGCTGTTTTTT.

This sequence joins TRBV9 and TRBJ2-4; 7 bases agree with TRBD2. After removal of 4 bases from V and 3 bases from J, the junction contained 13 bases not matched to a gene. The CDR3 is made up of 17 amino acids. Per the germline V gene, CDR1 is SGDLS and CDR2 is YYNGEE. The CDR3 loop is CASSSSGLADFKNIQYF. In DNA, the CDR3 is TGTGCCAGCAGCTCAAGTGGGCTAGCGGATTTCAAAAACATTCAGTACTTC.

V usage is TRBV5-4 and J usage is TRBJ1-1, with 7 bases identical to TRBD1. There are 14 residues in the CDR3. The ends lost 0 bases at V and 5 bases at J; junction bases unmatched: 4. The germline gives CDR1 SGHNT, CDR2 YYREEE (reference sequence). The CDR3 DNA reads as TGTGCCAGCAGCTTGGGACAGGGAGGTACTGAAGCTTTCTTT. Translated, it gives CASSLGQGGTEAFF.

The chain has TRBV27 and TRBJ2-7, with TRBD1 as a possible D gene (5 bases). V lost 2 bases to trimming and J lost 3 bases, with 11 bases between them. Germline lookup yields CDR1 MNHEY and CDR2 SMNVEV (reference sequence). The CDR3 length is 14 residues. The DNA for the CDR3 is TGTGCCAGCAGTTTAGTGGGGCCGGTCTACGAGCAGTACTTC. It is translated as CASSLVGPVYEQYF.

The chain couples TRBV29-1 to TRBJ2-1; TRBD1 aligns across 8 bases. The CDR3 is made up of 13 amino acids. V dropped 3 bases and J dropped 9; count of bases not matched to a gene: 7. Germline values: CDR1 SQVTM, CDR2 ANQGSEA. The chain's CDR3 is CSVDGQGAGEQFF. The CDR3, as DNA: TGCAGCGTTGATGGCCAGGGGGCAGGTGAGCAGTTCTTC.

The V gene is TRBV19, the J gene TRBJ2-6; 8 positions agree with TRBD2. The CDR3 is 19 amino acids. Trimming at V came to 5 bases and at J to 0 bases, leaving 12 bases not matched to a gene. The germline V gene encodes CDR1 LNHDA and CDR2 SQIVND (reference sequence). CDR3 amino acids: CASSVRLALTSSGANVLTF. In DNA, the CDR3 is TGTGCCAGTAGTGTGAGACTAGCGCTTACCTCCTCTGGGGCCAACGTCCTGACTTTC.

The chain uses TRBV6-5 and TRBJ1-4; 8 bases fit TRBD1. With 6 bases clipped from V and 5 bases from J, the junction kept 8 bases outside the gene matches. Germline values: CDR1 MNHEY, CDR2 SVGAGI. CDR3 size: 15 residues. CDR3 nucleotides: TGTGCCAGCAGGGAGGACCGGGACAGGAATGAAAAACTGTTTTTT. As protein: CASREDRDRNEKLFF.

This clone came up once. The chain carries TRBV7-9 and TRBJ1-1; D ambiguous. This CDR3 region has 12 residues. Germline values: CDR1 SEHNR, CDR2 FQNEAQ (reference sequence). Trimming removed 8 bases from V and 0 bases from J, with 7 bases in between. The CDR3 nucleotides read TGTGCCAGCCACAGCATGAACACTGAAGCTTTCTTT. Translated: CASHSMNTEAFF.

The chain uses TRBV18 and TRBJ1-6; D uncertain. Germline V gives CDR1 KGHSH, CDR2 LQKENI. This CDR3 is 15 amino acids long. Trimming cost V 1 base and J 8 bases, with 12 bases left between them. The CDR3 nucleotides are TGTGCCAGCTCACCACTGAGAGTGCCGGATTCACCCCTCCACTTT. It yields the protein CASSPLRVPDSPLHF.

The rearrangement joins TRBV21-1 to TRBJ2-7; the table assigns TRBD2, which was not confirmed against the DNA. TRBV21-1 is described as a pseudogene. The CDR3 is made up of 15 amino acids. Written as DNA, the CDR3 is TGTGCCAGCAGCAAATCGTCCGGGATCTCCTACGAGCAGTACTTC. It encodes CASSKSSGISYEQYF.

CDR3 sequence reads: CASSRQNPYEQYF. The CDR3 coding sequence is TGTGCCAGCAGCAGACAGAACCCCTACGAGCAGTACTTC. The chain combines TRBV28 with TRBJ2-7; possibly TRBD1 for D (5 bases). Between the trimmed V and J ends, which lost 6 bases and 2 bases, there was a span of 11 bases. Germline loops: CDR1 MDHEN, CDR2 SYDVKM. The CDR3 contains 13 residues.

The gene calls are TRBV6-5 and TRBJ1-2, with 10 bases lining up with TRBD1. The CDR3 loop spans 15 amino acids. CDR1 is MNHEY and CDR2 is SVGAGI in the germline V gene. The V and J ends lost 2 bases and 4 bases, in that order; junction bases with no gene match: 4. CDR3 in amino acids: CASSYGTGAAYGYTF. CDR3 DNA: TGTGCCAGCAGTTACGGGACAGGGGCGGCCTATGGCTACACCTTC.

The rearrangement uses TRBV11-1 and TRBJ2-7; D is unclear. Germline V gene lookup returns CDR1 SGHAT and CDR2 FQDESV (reference sequence). The ends were cut back, 4 bases at V and 7 bases at J, with 14 bases in the middle. The CDR3 runs 13 residues. The CDR3 spells CASSSPPGGEQYF. The DNA of the CDR3 is TGTGCCAGCAGCTCCCCCCCAGGTGGGGAGCAGTACTTC.

This rearrangement joins TRBV6-5 to TRBJ1-3, with D possibly being TRBD1 (5 bases). The germline CDR1 and CDR2 sequences are MNHEY and SVGAGI. CDR3 length: 15 residues. Trimming shortened V by 7 bases and J by 0 bases, and 13 bases separated the two germline ends. Here the CDR3 reads CASMRDWFSGNTIYF. The DNA for the CDR3 is TGTGCCAGCATGAGGGACTGGTTCTCTGGAAACACCATATATTTT.

This clone was counted a single time. This chain joins TRBV2 and TRBJ1-3, with D possibly TRBD1 on 6 matching bases. Germline assignment: CDR1 SNHLY and CDR2 FYNNEI. V was pared by 2 bases and J by 7 bases, with 18 bases between. The CDR3 is made up of 16 amino acids. CDR3 DNA: TGTGCCAGCAGTGAAATTGGGGGCAGATCCGGGAACACCATATATTTT. This gives the protein CASSEIGGRSGNTIYF. The variable domain in full, completed from reference TRBV2 and TRBJ1-3, reads EPEVTQTPSHQVTQMGQEVILRCVPISNHLYFYWYRQILGQKVEFLVSFYNNEISEKSEIFDDQFSVERPDGSNFTLKIRSTKLEDSAMYFCASSEIGGRSGNTIYFGEGSWLTVV.

V gene TRBV6-6 combines with J gene TRBJ1-1, with 7 nucleotides matching TRBD1. The CDR3 sequence is 15 residues long. Trimming cost V 2 bases and J 4 bases; bases outside gene matches: 7. Per germline, CDR1 MNHNY and CDR2 SVGAGI (reference sequence). This CDR3 is CASSYLGGGGTEAFF. In DNA, the CDR3 is TGTGCCAGCAGTTACCTCGGAGGGGGCGGCACTGAAGCTTTCTTT.

In regard to this clone: The sample holds other DNA sequences that translate to the same CDR3. The chain recombines TRBV7-2 with TRBJ2-2; 10 nucleotides line up with TRBD1. Trimming cost V 2 bases and J 5 bases; bases outside gene matches: 2. The CDR3 has 15 residues. Germline CDR1 reads SGHTA; CDR2 reads FQGNSA. The CDR3 loop is CASSLRDRGTGELFF. CDR3 coding DNA: TGTGCCAGCAGCTTAAGGGACAGGGGAACCGGGGAGCTGTTTTTT.

The chain links TRBV27 to TRBJ1-1; 7 bases fit TRBD1. Trimming cost V 0 bases and J 4 bases; bases outside gene matches: 8. The CDR3 runs to 16 residues. The germline gives CDR1 MNHEY, CDR2 SMNVEV (reference sequence). The CDR3 sequence is CASSLSKGATSTEAFF. CDR3 sequence (DNA): TGTGCCAGCAGTTTATCGAAGGGGGCCACGAGCACTGAAGCTTTCTTT.

The chain combines TRBV7-9 with TRBJ1-1; 11 bases are shared with TRBD1. V lost 5 bases, J lost 0 bases, and 5 bases stayed unmatched. CDR3 length equals 16 residues. Germline assignment: CDR1 SEHNR and CDR2 FQNEAQ (reference sequence). The CDR3 bases are TGTGCCAGCAGCCGAGGACAGGGGGCCTTGAACACTGAAGCTTTCTTT. Protein: CASSRGQGALNTEAFF.

The V gene is TRBV6-5, the J gene TRBJ1-1; D not certain. The V gene's germline CDR1 is MNHEY and CDR2 SVGAGI. There are 15 residues in the CDR3. Trimming stripped 6 bases from V and 1 base from J, with 15 bases between. CDR3 nucleotides: TGTGCCAGCAGGTCCACGGATTCAGGGAACACTGAAGCTTTCTTT. Its translation is CASRSTDSGNTEAFF.

V gene TRBV7-2 combines with J gene TRBJ1-1, with TRBD1 identical over 7 bases. The trim removed 5 bases at V and 3 bases at J, leaving 3 bases unmatched. The CDR3 has 13 residues. The germline V gene has CDR1 SGHTA and CDR2 FQGNSA. This chain's CDR3 is CASSGTGDTEAFF. The CDR3 bases are TGTGCCAGCAGCGGAACAGGGGACACTGAAGCTTTCTTT.

The rearrangement uses TRBV5-1 and TRBJ2-1; tentatively, D is TRBD2 (7 bases). The CDR3 covers 12 residues. V was clipped by 3 bases and J by 10 bases, with 11 bases between them. Germline V CDR1 and CDR2: SGHRS, YFSETQ. The CDR3 is CASSWGGIEQFF. CDR3 nucleotides: TGCGCCAGCAGCTGGGGGGGCATAGAGCAGTTCTTC.

The chain uses TRBV2 and TRBJ1-1; weak D call: TRBD1 (5 bases). Germline CDR1 reads SNHLY; CDR2 reads FYNNEI. Trimming removed 5 bases at V and 1 base at J, with 14 bases between. The CDR3 consists of 15 residues. The CDR3 loop reads CASSPGGVGNTEAFF. The CDR3 bases are TGTGCCAGCAGTCCTGGAGGGGTGGGGAACACTGAAGCTTTCTTT.

The gene calls are TRBV7-9 and TRBJ1-1; unclear D gene. Trimming took off 6 bases at V and 7 bases at J, with 12 bases between the two ends. The CDR3 extends over 12 amino acids. Germline assignment: CDR1 SEHNR and CDR2 FQNEAQ (reference sequence). Written as DNA, the CDR3 is TGTGCCAGCAGTCAAGCTGCCAATGAAGCTTTCTTT. The encoded protein is CASSQAANEAFF.

This clone has only one observation. The rearrangement joins TRBV2 to TRBJ2-3, with a tentative D call TRBD2 (6 bases). The CDR3 totals 14 residues. Trimming shortened V by 3 bases and J by 4 bases, and 11 bases separated the two germline ends. Per the germline V gene, CDR1 is SNHLY and CDR2 is FYNNEI. CDR3: CASSESRGSDTQYF. The CDR3 DNA is TGTGCCAGCAGTGAGTCGCGGGGTTCAGATACGCAGTATTTT.

The chain joins TRBV6-5 to TRBJ2-5; TRBD1 agrees at 12 bases. The V segment lost 6 bases and the J segment 5 bases; nucleotides outside the gene matches: 4. Germline V lookup: CDR1 MNHEY, CDR2 SVGAGI. This CDR3 is 14 amino acids long. The DNA of the CDR3 is TGTGCCAGCAGGCCCGGGACAGGGGGCGAGACCCAGTACTTC. Residues: CASRPGTGGETQYF.